One TCR beta chain is described in this entry. Germline trimming cut 0 bases from V and 1 base from J; bases unmatched to any gene: 4. Germline V gene lookup returns CDR1 GTSNPN and CDR2 SVGIG (reference sequence). The CDR3 length is 15 residues. The data originate from a study of blood T cell repertoires in COVID-19. Study-wide context: Samples representing acute and convalescent COVID-19 were sourced from the United States, Italy and Spain.

Original handling: From reference gene primer amplification, estimates of nucleated cell counts were derived. Assay used: immunoSEQ multiplex PCR; TCRdb lists only in-frame clones, some missing. Clone size and the V and J calls come from that table; the DNA yielded D and trimming. This table has 48,000 or so clones, more than 70% appearing once. The TCR was taken from a woman aged 55-69 years with acute or convalescent COVID-19. The rearrangement uses TRBV30 and TRBJ2-3, with 7 bases that match TRBD2. What was sequenced was peripheral blood. CDR3 amino acids: CAWSVGGRGTDTQYF. As DNA, the CDR3 is TGTGCCTGGAGTGTAGGCGGGAGAGGCACAGATACGCAGTATTTT.